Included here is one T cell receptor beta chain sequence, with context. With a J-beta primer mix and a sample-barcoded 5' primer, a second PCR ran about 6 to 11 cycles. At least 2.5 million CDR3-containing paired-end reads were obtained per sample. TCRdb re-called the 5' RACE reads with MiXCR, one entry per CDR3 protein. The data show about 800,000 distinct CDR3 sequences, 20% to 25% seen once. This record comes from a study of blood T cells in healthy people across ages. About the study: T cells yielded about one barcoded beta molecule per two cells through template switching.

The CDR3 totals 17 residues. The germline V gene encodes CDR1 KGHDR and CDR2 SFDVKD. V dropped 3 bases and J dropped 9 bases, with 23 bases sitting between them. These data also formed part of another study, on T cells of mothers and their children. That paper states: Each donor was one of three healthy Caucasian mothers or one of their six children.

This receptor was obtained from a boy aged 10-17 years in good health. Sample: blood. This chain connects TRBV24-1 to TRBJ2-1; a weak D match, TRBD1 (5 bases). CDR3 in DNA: TGTGCCACCAGTGATCCATCGACAGAAGGGGTCCGAGGTGAGCAGTTCTTC. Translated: CATSDPSTEGVRGEQFF.